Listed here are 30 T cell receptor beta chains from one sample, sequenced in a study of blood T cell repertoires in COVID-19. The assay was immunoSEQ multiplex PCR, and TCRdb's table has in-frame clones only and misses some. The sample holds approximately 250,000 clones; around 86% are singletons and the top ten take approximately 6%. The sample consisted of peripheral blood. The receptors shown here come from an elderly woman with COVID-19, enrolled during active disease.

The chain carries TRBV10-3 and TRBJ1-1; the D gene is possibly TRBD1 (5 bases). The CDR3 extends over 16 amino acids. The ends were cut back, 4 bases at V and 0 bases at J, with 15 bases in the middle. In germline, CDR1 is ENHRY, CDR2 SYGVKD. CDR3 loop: CAISVLSGGMNTEAFF. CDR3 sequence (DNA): TGTGCCATCAGTGTTCTGTCGGGGGGAATGAACACTGAAGCTTTCTTT.

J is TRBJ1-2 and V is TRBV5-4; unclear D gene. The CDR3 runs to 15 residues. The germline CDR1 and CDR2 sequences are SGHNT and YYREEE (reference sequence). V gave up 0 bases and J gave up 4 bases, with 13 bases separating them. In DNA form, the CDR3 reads TGTGCCAGCAGCTTGGCTCTAGGTGATCGCTATGGCTACACCTTC. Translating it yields CASSLALGDRYGYTF.

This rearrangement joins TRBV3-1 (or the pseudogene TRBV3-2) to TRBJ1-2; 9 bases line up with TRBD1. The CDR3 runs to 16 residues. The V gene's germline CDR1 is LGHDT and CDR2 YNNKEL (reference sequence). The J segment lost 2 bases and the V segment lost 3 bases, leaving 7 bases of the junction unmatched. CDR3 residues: CASSHLRTGANYGYTF. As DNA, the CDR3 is TGTGCCAGCAGCCATTTACGGACAGGGGCCAACTATGGCTACACCTTC.

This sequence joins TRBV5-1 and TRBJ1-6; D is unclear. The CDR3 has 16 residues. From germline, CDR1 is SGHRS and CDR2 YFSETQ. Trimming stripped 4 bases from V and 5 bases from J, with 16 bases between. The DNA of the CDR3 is TGCGCCAGCAGCCCTGACGGACCGAGGGATAATTCACCCCTCCACTTT. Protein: CASSPDGPRDNSPLHF.

This chain's CDR3 is CASSYSKGQGFDSPLHF. CDR3 DNA sequence: TGTGCCAGCAGTTACTCTAAGGGACAGGGCTTTGATTCACCCCTCCACTTT. The J gene is TRBJ1-6, the V gene TRBV6-2 or TRBV6-3; the match to TRBD1 covers 9 bases. The CDR3 sequence is 17 residues long. CDR1 and CDR2 from the germline V gene are MNHEY and SVGEGT. V shed 0 bases, J shed 8 bases, and the junction held 8 bases outside the gene matches.

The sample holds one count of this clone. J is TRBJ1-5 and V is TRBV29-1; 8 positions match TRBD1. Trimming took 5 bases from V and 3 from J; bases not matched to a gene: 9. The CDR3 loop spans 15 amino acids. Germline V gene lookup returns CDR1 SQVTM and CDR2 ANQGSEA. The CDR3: CSVTTGTGFNQPQHF. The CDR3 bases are TGCAGCGTTACCACCGGGACAGGCTTCAATCAGCCCCAGCATTTT.

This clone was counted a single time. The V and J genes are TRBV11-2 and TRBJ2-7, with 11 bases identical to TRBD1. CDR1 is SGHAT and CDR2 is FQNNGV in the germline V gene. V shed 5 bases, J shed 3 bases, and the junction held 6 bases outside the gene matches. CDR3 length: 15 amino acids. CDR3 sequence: CASSPRGTGGYEQYF. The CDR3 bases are TGTGCCAGCAGCCCCCGTGGGACAGGGGGCTACGAGCAGTACTTC.

Here the CDR3 DNA reads TGTGCCAGCAGCCAAAGGGGTTCCGGCAACACCGGGGAGCTGTTTTTT. Translating it yields CASSQRGSGNTGELFF. The chain couples TRBV3-1 (or the pseudogene TRBV3-2) to TRBJ2-2, with D maybe TRBD1 (5 bases). Germline V gene sequence: CDR1 LGHDT, CDR2 YNNKEL (reference sequence). The CDR3 runs 16 residues. The V gene lost 2 bases and the J gene lost 2 bases, with 12 bases spanning the gap.

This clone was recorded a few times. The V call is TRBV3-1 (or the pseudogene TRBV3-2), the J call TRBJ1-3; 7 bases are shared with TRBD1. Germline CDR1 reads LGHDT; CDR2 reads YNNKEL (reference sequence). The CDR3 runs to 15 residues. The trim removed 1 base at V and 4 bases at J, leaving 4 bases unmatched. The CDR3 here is CASSQGQGGGNTIYF. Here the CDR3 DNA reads TGTGCCAGCAGCCAAGGGCAGGGGGGAGGAAACACCATATATTTT.

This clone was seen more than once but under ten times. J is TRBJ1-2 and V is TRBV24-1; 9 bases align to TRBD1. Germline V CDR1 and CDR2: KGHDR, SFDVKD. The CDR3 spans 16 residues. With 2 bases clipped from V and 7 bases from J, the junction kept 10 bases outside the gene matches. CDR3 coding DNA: TGTGCCACCAGTGATTCCGGGACAGGGAAGTATTCTGGCTACACCTTC. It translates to CATSDSGTGKYSGYTF.

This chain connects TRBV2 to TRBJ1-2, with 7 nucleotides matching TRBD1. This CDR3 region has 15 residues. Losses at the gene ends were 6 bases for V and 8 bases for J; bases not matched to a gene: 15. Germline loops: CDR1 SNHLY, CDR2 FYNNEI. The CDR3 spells CASRGSLSTGTGYTF. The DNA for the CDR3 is TGTGCCAGCAGGGGCTCCTTATCGACAGGGACGGGCTACACCTTC.

The CDR3 reads CASSPEGLAFEQFF. Here the CDR3 DNA reads TGTGCCAGCAGCCCCGAGGGACTAGCATTCGAGCAGTTCTTC. The chain links TRBV6-2 or TRBV6-3 to TRBJ2-1; 9 bases map to TRBD2. Germline V gene lookup returns CDR1 MNHEY and CDR2 SVGEGT. With 6 bases clipped from V and 10 bases from J, the junction kept 10 bases outside the gene matches. This CDR3 region has 14 residues.

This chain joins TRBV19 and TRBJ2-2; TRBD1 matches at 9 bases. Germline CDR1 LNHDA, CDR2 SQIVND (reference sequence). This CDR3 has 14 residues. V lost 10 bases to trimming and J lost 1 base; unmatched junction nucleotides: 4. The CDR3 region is CATRDRVNTGELFF. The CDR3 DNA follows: TGTGCCACTAGGGACAGGGTGAACACCGGGGAGCTGTTTTTT.

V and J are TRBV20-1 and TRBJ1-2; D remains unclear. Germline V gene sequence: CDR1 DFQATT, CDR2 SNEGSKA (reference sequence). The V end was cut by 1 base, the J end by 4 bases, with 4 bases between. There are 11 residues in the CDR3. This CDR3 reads CSARASYGYTF. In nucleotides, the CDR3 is TGCAGTGCTAGAGCCAGCTATGGCTACACCTTC.

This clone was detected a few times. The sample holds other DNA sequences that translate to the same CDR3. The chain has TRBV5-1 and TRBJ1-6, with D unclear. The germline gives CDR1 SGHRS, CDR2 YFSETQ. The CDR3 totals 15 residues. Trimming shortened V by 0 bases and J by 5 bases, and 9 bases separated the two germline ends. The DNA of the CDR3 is TGCGCCAGCAGCTTGGGTTCGGGGAATAATTCACCCCTCCACTTT. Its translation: CASSLGSGNNSPLHF.

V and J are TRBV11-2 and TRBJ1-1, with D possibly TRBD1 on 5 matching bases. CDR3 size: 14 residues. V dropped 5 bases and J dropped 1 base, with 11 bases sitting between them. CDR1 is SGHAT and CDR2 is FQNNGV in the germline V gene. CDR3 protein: CASSKMGQNTEAFF. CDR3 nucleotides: TGTGCCAGCAGCAAGATGGGGCAGAACACTGAAGCTTTCTTT.

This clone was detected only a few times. Here the CDR3 DNA reads TGTGCCAGCAGTGAAGAGAGGGTGAATCAGCCCCAGCATTTT. Translation gives CASSEERVNQPQHF. V usage is TRBV6-1 and J usage is TRBJ1-5; D is uncertain. This CDR3 comprises 14 residues. Germline CDR1 is MNHNS and CDR2 is SASEGT. Trimming cost V 1 base and J 4 bases, with 8 bases left between them.

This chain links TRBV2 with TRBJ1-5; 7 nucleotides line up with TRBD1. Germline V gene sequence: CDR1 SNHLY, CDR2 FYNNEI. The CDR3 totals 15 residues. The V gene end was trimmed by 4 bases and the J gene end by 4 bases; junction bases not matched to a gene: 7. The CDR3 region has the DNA TGTGCCAGCAGTGCGGATGCAGGGGGTAATCAGCCCCAGCATTTT. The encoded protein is CASSADAGGNQPQHF.

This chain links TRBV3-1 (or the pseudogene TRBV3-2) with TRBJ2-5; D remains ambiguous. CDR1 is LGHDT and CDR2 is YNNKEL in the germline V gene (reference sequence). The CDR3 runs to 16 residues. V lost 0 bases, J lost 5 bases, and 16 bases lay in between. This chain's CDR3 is CASSQEDSPGWETQYF. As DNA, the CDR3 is TGTGCCAGCAGCCAAGAAGACTCCCCCGGGTGGGAGACCCAGTACTTC.

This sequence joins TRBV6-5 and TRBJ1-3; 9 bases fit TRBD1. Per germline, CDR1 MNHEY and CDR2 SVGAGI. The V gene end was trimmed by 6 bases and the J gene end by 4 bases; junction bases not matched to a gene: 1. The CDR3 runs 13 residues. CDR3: CASRGTGGNTIYF. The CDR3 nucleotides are TGTGCCAGCAGAGGGACAGGGGGAAACACCATATATTTT.

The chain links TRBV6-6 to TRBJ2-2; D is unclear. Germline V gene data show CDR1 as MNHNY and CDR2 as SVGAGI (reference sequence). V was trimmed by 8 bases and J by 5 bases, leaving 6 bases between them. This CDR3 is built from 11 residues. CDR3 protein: CASESTGELFF. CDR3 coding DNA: TGTGCCAGCGAGAGTACCGGGGAGCTGTTTTTT.

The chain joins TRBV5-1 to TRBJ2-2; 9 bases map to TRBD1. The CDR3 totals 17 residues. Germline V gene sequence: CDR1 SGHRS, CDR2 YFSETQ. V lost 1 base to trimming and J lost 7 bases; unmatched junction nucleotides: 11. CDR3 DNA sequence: TGCGCCAGCAGCTTGTCAGTCGACAGGGGGAGGAACGGGGAGCTGTTTTTT. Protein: CASSLSVDRGRNGELFF.

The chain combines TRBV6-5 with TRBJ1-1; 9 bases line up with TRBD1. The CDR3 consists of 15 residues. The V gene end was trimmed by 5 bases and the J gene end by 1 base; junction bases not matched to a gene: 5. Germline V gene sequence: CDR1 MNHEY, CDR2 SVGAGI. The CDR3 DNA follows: TGTGCCAGCAGTATTCTACAGGGGGCGAACACTGAAGCTTTCTTT. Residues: CASSILQGANTEAFF.

For the CDR3, the DNA is TGCAGCGTTCGGAAGAACAGGGGGCTAGGGGAGCTGTTTTTT. This translates into CSVRKNRGLGELFF. This rearrangement joins TRBV29-1 to TRBJ2-2; 9 positions agree with TRBD1. Germline lookup yields CDR1 SQVTM and CDR2 ANQGSEA. This CDR3 spans 14 amino acids. The V and J ends lost 5 bases and 8 bases, in that order; junction bases with no gene match: 9.

The CDR3, as DNA: TGTGCCAGCAGCCAATCTATGGGACAGTTCAATTCACCCCTCCACTTT. Its translation: CASSQSMGQFNSPLHF. This chain connects TRBV16 to TRBJ1-6; TRBD1 aligns across 7 bases. Per the germline V gene, CDR1 is KGHSY and CDR2 is FQNENV. The V and J ends lost 0 bases and 7 bases, in that order; junction bases with no gene match: 6. The CDR3 loop spans 16 amino acids.

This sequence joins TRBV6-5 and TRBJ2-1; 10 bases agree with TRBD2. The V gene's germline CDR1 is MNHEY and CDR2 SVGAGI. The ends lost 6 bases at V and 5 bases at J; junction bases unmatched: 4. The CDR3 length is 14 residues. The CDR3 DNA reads TGTGCCAGCAGGAGCGGGGGGGAGCACAATGAGCAGTTCTTC. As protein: CASRSGGEHNEQFF.

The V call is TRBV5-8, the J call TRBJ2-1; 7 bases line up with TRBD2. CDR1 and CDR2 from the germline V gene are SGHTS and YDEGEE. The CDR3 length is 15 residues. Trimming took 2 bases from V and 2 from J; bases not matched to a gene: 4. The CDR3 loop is CASSFTGGTYNEQFF. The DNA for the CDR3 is TGTGCCAGCAGCTTTACCGGGGGGACCTACAATGAGCAGTTCTTC.

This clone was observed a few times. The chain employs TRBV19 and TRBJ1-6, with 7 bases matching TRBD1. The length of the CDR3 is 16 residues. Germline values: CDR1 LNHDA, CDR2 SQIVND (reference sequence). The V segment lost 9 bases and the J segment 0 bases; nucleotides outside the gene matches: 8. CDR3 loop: CASQDRENSYNSPLHF. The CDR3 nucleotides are TGTGCCAGCCAAGACAGGGAGAACTCCTATAATTCACCCCTCCACTTT.

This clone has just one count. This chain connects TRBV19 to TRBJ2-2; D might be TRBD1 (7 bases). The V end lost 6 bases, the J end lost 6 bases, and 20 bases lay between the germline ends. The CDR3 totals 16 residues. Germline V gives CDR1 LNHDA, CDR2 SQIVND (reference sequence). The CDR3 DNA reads TGTGCCAGTAGCCTGGGGGGACAGAGAGTGCCCGGGGAGCTGTTTTTT. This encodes CASSLGGQRVPGELFF.

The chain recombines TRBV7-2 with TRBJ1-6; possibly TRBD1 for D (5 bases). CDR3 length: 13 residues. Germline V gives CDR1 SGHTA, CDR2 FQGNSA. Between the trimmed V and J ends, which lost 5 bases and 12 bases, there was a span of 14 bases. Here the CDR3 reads CASSGQGEQPLHF. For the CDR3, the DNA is TGTGCCAGCAGCGGGCAGGGTGAGCAACCCCTCCACTTT.